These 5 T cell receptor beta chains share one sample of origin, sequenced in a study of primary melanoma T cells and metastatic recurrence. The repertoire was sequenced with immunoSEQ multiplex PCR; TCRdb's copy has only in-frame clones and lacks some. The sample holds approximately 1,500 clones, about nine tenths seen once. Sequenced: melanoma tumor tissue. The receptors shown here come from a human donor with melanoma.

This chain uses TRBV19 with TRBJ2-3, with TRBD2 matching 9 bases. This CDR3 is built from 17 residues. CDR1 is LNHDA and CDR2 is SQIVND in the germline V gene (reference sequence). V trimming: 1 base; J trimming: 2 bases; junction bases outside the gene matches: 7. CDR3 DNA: TGTGCCAGTAGTATAGCCATGACTAGCGGCGTCACAGATACGCAGTATTTT. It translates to CASSIAMTSGVTDTQYF.

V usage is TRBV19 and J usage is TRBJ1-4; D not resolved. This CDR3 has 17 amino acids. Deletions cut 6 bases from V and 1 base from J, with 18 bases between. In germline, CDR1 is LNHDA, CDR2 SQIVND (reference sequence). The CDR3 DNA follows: TGTGCCAGTAGCAAAGGGAGCTGGGTCATAACTAATGAAAAACTGTTTTTT. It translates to CASSKGSWVITNEKLFF.

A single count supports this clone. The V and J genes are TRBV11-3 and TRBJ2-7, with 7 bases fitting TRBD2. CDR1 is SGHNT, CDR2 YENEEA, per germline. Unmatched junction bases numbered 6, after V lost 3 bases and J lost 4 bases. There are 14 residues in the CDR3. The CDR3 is CASSFGGGVYEQYF. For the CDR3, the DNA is TGTGCCAGCAGCTTTGGCGGGGGAGTTTACGAGCAGTACTTC. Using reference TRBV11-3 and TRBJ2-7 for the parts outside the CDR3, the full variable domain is EAGVVQSPRYKIIEKKQPVAFWCNPISGHNTLYWYLQNLGQGPELLIRYENEEAVDDSQLPKDRFSAERLKGVDSTLKIQPAELGDSAVYLCASSFGGGVYEQYFGPGTRLTVT.

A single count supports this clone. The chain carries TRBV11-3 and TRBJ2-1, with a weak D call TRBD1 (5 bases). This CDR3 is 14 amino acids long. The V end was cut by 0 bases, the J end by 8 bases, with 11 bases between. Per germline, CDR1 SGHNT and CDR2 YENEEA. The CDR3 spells CASSLEGQGDEQFF. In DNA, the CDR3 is TGTGCCAGCAGCTTAGAAGGTCAGGGCGATGAGCAGTTCTTC.

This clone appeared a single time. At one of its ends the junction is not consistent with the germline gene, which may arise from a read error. CDR3: CAISVRQGHEQYF. Written as DNA, the CDR3 is TGTGCCATCAGTGTCCGACAGGGCCACGAGCAGTACTTC. This chain connects TRBV6-8 to TRBJ2-7; 7 bases match TRBD1. CDR1 is MNHGY, CDR2 SAAAGT, per germline. The CDR3 is 13 amino acids.